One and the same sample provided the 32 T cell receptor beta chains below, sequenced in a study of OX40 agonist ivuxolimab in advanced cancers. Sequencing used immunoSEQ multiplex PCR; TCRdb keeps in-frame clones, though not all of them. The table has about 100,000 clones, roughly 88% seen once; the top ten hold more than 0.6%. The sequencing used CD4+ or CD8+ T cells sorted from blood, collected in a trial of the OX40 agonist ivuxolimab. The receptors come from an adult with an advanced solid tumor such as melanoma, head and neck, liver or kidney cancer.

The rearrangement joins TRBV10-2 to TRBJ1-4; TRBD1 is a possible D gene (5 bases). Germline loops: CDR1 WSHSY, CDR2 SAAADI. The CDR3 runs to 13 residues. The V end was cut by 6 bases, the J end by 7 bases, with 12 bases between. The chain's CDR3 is CASRDTWGEKLFF. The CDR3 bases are TGCGCCAGCAGGGACACCTGGGGTGAAAAACTGTTTTTT.

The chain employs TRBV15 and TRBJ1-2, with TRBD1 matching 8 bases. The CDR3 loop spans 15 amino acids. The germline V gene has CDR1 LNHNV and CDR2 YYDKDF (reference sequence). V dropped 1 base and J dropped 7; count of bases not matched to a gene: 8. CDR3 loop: CATSRGVQGAIGYTF. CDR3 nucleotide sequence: TGTGCCACCAGCAGAGGGGTTCAGGGGGCGATTGGCTACACCTTC. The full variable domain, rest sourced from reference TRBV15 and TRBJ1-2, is DAMVIQNPRYQVTQFGKPVTLSCSQTLNHNVMYWYQQKSSQAPKLLFHYYDKDFNNEADTPDNFQSRRPNTSFCFLDIRSPGLGDTAMYLCATSRGVQGAIGYTFGSGTRLTVV.

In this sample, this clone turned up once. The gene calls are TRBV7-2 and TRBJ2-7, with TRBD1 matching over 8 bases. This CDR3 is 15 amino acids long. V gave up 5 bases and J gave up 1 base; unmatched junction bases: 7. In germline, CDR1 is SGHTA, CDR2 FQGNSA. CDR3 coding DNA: TGTGCCAGCAGCAAACAGGGGGTCGCTTCCTACGAGCAGTACTTC. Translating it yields CASSKQGVASYEQYF.

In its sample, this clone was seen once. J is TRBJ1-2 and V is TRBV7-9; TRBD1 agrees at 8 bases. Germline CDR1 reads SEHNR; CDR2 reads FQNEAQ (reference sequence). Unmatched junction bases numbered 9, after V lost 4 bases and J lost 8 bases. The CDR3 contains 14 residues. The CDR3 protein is CASSSGTGFEGYTF. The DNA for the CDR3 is TGTGCCAGCAGCTCCGGGACAGGCTTTGAGGGCTACACCTTC.

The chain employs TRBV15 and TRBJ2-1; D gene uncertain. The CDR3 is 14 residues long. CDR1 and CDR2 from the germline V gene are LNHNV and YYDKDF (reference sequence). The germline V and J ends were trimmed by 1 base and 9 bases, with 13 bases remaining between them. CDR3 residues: CATSRAYSLGEQFF. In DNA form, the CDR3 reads TGTGCCACCAGCAGAGCTTACTCGCTGGGTGAGCAGTTCTTC.

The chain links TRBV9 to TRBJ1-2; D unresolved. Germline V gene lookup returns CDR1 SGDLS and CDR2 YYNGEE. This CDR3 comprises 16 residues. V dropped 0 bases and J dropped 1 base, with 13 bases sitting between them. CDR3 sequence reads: CASSVGRAPINYGYTF. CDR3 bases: TGTGCCAGCAGCGTAGGACGGGCTCCGATTAACTATGGCTACACCTTC.

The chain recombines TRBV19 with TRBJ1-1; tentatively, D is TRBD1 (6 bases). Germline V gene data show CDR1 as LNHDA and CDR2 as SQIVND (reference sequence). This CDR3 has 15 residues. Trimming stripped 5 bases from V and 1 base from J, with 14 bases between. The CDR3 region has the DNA TGTGCCAGTAGTCTAGGACAGTCTAAGAACACTGAAGCTTTCTTT. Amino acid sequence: CASSLGQSKNTEAFF.

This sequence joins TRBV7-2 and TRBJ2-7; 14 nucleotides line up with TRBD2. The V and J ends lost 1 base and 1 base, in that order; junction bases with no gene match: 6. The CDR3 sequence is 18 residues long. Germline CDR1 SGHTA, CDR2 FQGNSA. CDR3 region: CASSLVTSGGAASYEQYF. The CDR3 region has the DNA TGTGCCAGCAGCTTAGTGACTAGCGGGGGGGCCGCGTCCTACGAGCAGTACTTC.

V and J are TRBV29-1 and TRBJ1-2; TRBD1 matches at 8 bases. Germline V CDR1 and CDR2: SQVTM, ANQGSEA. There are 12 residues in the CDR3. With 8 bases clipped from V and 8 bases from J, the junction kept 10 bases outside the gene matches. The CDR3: CSIGQGGGGYTF. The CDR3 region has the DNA TGCAGCATCGGACAGGGCGGAGGAGGCTACACCTTC.

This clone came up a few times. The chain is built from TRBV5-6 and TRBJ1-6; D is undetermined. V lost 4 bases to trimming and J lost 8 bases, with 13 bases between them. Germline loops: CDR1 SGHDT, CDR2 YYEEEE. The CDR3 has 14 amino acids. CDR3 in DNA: TGTGCCAGCAGCCAGGACCGCGGGTATTCACCCCTCCACTTT. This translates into CASSQDRGYSPLHF.

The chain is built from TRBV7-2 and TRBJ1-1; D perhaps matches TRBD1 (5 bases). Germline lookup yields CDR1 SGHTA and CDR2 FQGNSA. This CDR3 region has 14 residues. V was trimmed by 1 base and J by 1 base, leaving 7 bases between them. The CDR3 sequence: CASSLVGANTEAFF. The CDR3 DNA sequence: TGTGCCAGCAGCTTAGTAGGGGCGAACACTGAAGCTTTCTTT.

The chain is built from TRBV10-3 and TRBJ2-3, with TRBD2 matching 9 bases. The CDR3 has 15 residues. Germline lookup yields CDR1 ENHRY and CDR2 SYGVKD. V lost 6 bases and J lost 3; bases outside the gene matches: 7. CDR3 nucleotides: TGTGCCATCAGGGCCGGAGCGGGGGGAACAGATACGCAGTATTTT. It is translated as CAIRAGAGGTDTQYF.

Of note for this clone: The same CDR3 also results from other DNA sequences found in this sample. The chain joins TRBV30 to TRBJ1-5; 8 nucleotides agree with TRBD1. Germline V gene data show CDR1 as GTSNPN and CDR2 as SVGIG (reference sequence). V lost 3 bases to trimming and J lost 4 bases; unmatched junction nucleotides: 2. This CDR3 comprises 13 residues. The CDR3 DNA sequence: TGTGCCTGGAGCCGGACAGGGAATCAGCCCCAGCATTTT. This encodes CAWSRTGNQPQHF.

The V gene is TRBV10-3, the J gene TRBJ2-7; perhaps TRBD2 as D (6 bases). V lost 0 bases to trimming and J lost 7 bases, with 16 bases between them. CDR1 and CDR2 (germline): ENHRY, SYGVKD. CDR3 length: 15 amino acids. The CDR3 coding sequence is TGTGCCATCAGTGAGTCGGTGGAGGGCGAAGAAGAGCAGTACTTC. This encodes CAISESVEGEEEQYF.

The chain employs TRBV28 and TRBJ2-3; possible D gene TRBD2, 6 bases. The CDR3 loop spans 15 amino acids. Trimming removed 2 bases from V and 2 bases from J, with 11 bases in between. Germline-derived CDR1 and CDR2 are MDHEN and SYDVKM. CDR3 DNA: TGTGCCAGCAGTTTACTAGCGAGGGACACAGATACGCAGTATTTT. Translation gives CASSLLARDTDTQYF.

The CDR3 DNA reads as TGCGCCAGCAGTGAGTCGGCAGGGTTAGCCGGGGAGCTGTTTTTT. It encodes CASSESAGLAGELFF. The V and J genes are TRBV10-1 and TRBJ2-2; weak D call: TRBD1 (5 bases). From germline, CDR1 is WNHNN and CDR2 SYGVQD (reference sequence). V was cut by 0 bases and J by 6 bases, with 11 bases left in between. The CDR3 has 15 residues.

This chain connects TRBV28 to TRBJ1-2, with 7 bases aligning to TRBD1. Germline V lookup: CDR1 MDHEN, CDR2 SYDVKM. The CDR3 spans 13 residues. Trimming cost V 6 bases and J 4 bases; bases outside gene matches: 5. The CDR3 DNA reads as TGTGCCAGCAGCTTGGACAGGCTCTATGGCTACACCTTC. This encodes CASSLDRLYGYTF.

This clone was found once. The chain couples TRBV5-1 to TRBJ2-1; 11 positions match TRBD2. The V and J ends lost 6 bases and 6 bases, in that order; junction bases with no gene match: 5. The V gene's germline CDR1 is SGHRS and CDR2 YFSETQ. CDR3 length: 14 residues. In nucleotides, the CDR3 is TGCGCCAGCACCCTAGGGACTAGCGGCAATGAGCAGTTCTTC. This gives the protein CASTLGTSGNEQFF.

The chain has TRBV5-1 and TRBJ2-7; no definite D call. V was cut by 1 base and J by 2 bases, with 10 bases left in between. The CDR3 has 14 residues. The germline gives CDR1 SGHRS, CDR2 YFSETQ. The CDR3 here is CASSLIYGAYEQYF. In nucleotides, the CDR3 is TGCGCCAGCAGCTTGATTTACGGAGCCTACGAGCAGTACTTC. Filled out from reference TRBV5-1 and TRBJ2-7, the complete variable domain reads KAGVTQTPRYLIKTRGQQVTLSCSPISGHRSVSWYQQTPGQGLQFLFEYFSETQRNKGNFPGRFSGRQFSNSRSEMNVSTLELGDSALYLCASSLIYGAYEQYFGPGTRLTVT.

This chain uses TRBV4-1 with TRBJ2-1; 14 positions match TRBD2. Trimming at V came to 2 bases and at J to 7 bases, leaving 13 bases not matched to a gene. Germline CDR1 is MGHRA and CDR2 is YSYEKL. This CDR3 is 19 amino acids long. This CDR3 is CASSQFPLGTSGSTNEQFF. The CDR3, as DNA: TGCGCCAGCAGCCAATTTCCACTTGGGACTAGCGGGAGTACTAATGAGCAGTTCTTC.

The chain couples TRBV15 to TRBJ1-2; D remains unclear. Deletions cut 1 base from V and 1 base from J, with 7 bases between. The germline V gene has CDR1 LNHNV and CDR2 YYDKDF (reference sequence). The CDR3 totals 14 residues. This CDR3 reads CATSRAPSNYGYTF. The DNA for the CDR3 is TGTGCCACCAGCAGAGCACCGAGTAACTATGGCTACACCTTC.

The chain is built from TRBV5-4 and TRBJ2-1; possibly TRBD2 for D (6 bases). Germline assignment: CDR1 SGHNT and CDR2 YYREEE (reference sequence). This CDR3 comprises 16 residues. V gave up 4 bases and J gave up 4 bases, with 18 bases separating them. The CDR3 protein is CASSRGTQPGYNEQFF. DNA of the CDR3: TGTGCCAGCAGCCGCGGGACCCAGCCTGGGTACAATGAGCAGTTCTTC.

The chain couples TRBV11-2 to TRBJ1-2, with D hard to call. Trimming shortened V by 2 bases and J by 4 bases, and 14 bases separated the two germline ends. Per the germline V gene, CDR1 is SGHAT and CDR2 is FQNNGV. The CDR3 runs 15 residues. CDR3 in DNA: TGTGCCAGCAGCTTAAGAAGTCCGGGTCCCTATGGCTACACCTTC. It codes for CASSLRSPGPYGYTF.

The CDR3 DNA follows: TGTGCCAGCAGTTTGGACAGGGGGGACACCATATATTTT. This sequence encodes CASSLDRGDTIYF. V usage is TRBV2 and J usage is TRBJ1-3; TRBD1 agrees at 10 bases. The CDR3 is 13 amino acids. V was clipped by 5 bases and J by 8 bases; unmatched bases: 3. Per the germline V gene, CDR1 is SNHLY and CDR2 is FYNNEI.

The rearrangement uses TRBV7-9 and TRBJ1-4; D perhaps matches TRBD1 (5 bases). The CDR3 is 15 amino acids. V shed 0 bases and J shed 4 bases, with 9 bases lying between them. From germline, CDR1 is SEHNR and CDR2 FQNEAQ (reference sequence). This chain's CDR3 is CASSLARTSNEKLFF. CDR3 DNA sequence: TGTGCCAGCAGCTTAGCGAGGACAAGTAATGAAAAACTGTTTTTT.

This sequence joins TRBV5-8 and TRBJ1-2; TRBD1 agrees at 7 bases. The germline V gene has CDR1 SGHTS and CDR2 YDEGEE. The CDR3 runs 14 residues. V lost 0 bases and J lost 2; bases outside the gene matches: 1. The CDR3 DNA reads TGTGCCAGCAGCTTGGGACAGGGAAACTATGGCTACACCTTC. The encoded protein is CASSLGQGNYGYTF.

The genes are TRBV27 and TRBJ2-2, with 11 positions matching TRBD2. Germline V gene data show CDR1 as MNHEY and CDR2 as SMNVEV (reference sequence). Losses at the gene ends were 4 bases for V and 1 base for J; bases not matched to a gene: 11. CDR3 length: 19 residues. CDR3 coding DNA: TGTGCCAGCAGTTACTCGCCTCCTGGACTAGCGGGGAACACCGGGGAGCTGTTTTTT. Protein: CASSYSPPGLAGNTGELFF.

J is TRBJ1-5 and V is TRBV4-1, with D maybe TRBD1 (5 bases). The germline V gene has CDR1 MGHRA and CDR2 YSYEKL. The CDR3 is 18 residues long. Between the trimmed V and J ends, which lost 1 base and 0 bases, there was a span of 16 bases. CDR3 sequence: CASSQGILGGISNQPQHF. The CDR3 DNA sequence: TGCGCCAGCAGCCAAGGGATTCTGGGGGGAATTAGCAATCAGCCCCAGCATTTT.

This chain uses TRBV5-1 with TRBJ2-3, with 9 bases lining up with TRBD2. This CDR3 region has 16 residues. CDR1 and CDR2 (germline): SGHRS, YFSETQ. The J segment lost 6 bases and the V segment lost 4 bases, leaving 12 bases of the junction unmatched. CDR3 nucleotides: TGCGCCAGCAGCAGAGCCGGGACTAGCCCCTGGGATACGCAGTATTTT. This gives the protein CASSRAGTSPWDTQYF.

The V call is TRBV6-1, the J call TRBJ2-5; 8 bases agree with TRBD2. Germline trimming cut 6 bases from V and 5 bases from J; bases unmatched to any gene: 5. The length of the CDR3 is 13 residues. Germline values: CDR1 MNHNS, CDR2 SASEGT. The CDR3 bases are TGTGCCAGCAGCCTTAGCGGGATCGAGACCCAGTACTTC. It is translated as CASSLSGIETQYF.

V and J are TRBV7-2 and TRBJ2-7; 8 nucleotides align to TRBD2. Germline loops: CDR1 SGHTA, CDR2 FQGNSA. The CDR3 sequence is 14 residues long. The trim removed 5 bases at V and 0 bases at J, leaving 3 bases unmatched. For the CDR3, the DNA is TGTGCCAGCAGCCCGGGACTAGTCTCCTACGAGCAGTACTTC. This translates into CASSPGLVSYEQYF.

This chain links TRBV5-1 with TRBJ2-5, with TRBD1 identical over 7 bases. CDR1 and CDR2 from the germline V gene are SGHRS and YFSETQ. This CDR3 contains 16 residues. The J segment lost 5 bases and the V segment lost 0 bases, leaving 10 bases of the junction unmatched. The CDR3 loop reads CASSLDLTGRFETQYF. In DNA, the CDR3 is TGCGCCAGCAGCTTGGACCTGACAGGGCGGTTTGAGACCCAGTACTTC.